This T cell receptor (beta chain) comes out of a study of long-term antiretroviral therapy in people with HIV. V dropped 2 bases and J dropped 1; count of bases not matched to a gene: 4. Germline-derived CDR1 and CDR2 are SGHVS and FNYEAQ. This CDR3 comprises 16 residues. The run of the v3.0 immunoSEQ assay was at survey level. The assay was immunoSEQ multiplex PCR, and TCRdb's table has in-frame clones only and misses some. The repertoire includes 30,000 to 40,000 clones, roughly 82% of them detected once, and about 12% sits in the top ten. Each sample contained 1-10 million cryopreserved PBMC, thawed before DNA extraction.

Sequencing was performed on unsorted PBMCs, taken 0.3 years after starting antiretroviral therapy. This receptor was taken from a man between 18 and 29 years old with HIV. V is TRBV7-6 and J is TRBJ2-2; 7 bases are a match to TRBD1. CDR3 bases: TGTGCCAGCAGCTTACAACAGGGGAAGAACACCGGGGAGCTGTTTTTT. Translated, it gives CASSLQQGKNTGELFF.